These 2 T cell receptor beta chains originate from one sample sequenced in a study of T cells expressing NK-cell markers. TCRdb re-called the 5' RACE reads and gives one entry per CDR3 protein, without DNA. The table lists roughly 380,000 distinct CDR3 sequences. Sequencing was carried out using blood T cells: a sorted CD56 or NKG2C T cell subset, CD4+ or CD8+ T cells, or bulk PBMC T cells (not recorded which). The receptors originated from a man aged 18 to 70 in good health.

V and J are TRBV7-9 and TRBJ1-3. Germline assignment: CDR1 SEHNR and CDR2 FQNEAQ (reference sequence). This CDR3 region has 14 residues. The CDR3 loop is CASSFGQAGNTIYF.

This clonotype is classed as medium-sized (0.01 to 0.1%) by frequency. V gene TRBV12-3 or TRBV12-4 combines with J gene TRBJ1-2; the D call of TRBD1 rests on TCRdb alone, since no DNA is present to check it. This CDR3 comprises 13 residues. The CDR3 sequence is CASSLNQGGGYTF.